The present T cell receptor (beta chain) was sequenced within a study of blood T cell repertoires in COVID-19. Across the study: Italy, Spain and the United States were the sources of the convalescent and acute COVID-19 samples. Sources were T cells, B-cell-depleted T cells, or PBMCs; the material itself was cDNA or gDNA.

In the original analysis: Reference gene primer amplification yielded estimated nucleated cell counts. TCRdb's table, derived via immunoSEQ multiplex PCR, lists solely in-frame clones and lacks some. V, J and clone size reflect that table, while D and trimming were determined from the DNA. The sample contains about 220,000 clones, over 70% of which appear only once. This CDR3 spans 15 amino acids. Germline CDR1 is SGDLS and CDR2 is YYNGEE. V trimming: 3 bases; J trimming: 9 bases; junction bases outside the gene matches: 7. The receptor's source is a woman aged 65 to 85 with acute or convalescent COVID-19. The sequenced material came from peripheral blood. The genes are TRBV9 and TRBJ2-1, with TRBD1 matching 12 bases. CDR3 amino acids: CASSDRGTGGGEQFF. Here the CDR3 DNA reads TGTGCCAGCAGCGACCGCGGGACAGGGGGCGGTGAGCAGTTCTTC.